This T cell receptor (beta chain) derives from a study of CD8 T cells in Susac syndrome (dated by TCRdb to the late 2010s). About the study as a whole: Whether CD8+ T cell activation and differentiation in Susac syndrome was antigen driven was tested using repertoire sequencing.

RNA was extracted using the RNeasy kit, and about 0.45 to 1 ug of the RNA was reverse transcribed with random hexamers. TCR beta CDR3 regions were amplified with the immunoSEQ multiplex PCR assay covering 54 Vbeta and 13 Jbeta segments. Bias from PCR amplification was corrected by using a synthetic template baseline for primer optimization and for computational correction. In the source study's methods: Only productive sequences were kept, with reads annotated to V, D and J genes according to IMGT and analyzed in immunoSEQ Analyzer. Clonality was calculated as one minus the Shannon entropy normalized by log2 of the number of productive unique sequences. For each patient and control, public and private clones were evaluated among the 100 most prevalent clones. Clones were defined as Susac-specific if absent from the healthy and MS cohorts, from 900 to 1,300 published viral clones and from other ImmuneACCESS disease sequences. The public reads were reanalyzed by TCRdb: fastp trimming at Q25, MiXCR alignment, in-frame beta chains only. Identical CDR3 protein sequences are pooled into one entry, listed with their most common genes and DNA. The V and J calls, along with clone size, are taken from TCRdb and not from the paper's own processing. The sample has roughly 200,000 distinct CDR3 sequences on record, roughly 95% of them singletons. The ten largest make up 0.093% of the sample.

On this clonotype itself: There is no known antigen for this receptor. Within one base of it there is no much larger clone, and no base qualities were kept.

The paper as a whole reports these results and caveats: The number of individuals in the TCR sequencing and HLA analysis was acknowledged as relatively small.

Peripheral blood CD8+ and CD4+ T cells from healthy donors, Susac syndrome patients and multiple sclerosis patients were profiled by high-throughput TCR beta sequencing. Treatment-naive patients with stable or active relapsing-remitting disease fulfilling revised McDonald criteria were used as multiple sclerosis controls. Bulk CD8+ and CD4+ T cells were purified by magnetic negative isolation, while CD8+ TEMRA cells were enriched using FACS. Blood was collected in EDTA tubes and processed within 24 hours, with PBMCs isolated through density gradient centrifugation. PBMCs intended for TCR sequencing were frozen in liquid nitrogen and were later thawed in a 37 degrees C water bath. Purity of sorted or isolated CD4+, CD8+ and CD8+ TEMRA cells was at least 90%. This clonotype was sampled from a human donor with multiple sclerosis. The sequenced sample consisted of CD4+ T cells from PBMCs.

For the CDR3, the sequence is CASSQSVTAEAFF. The nucleotide sequence is TGTGCCAGCAGCCAATCTGTGACAGCTGAAGCTTTCTTT. The chain links TRBV3-1 with TRBJ1-1; the D segment could be TRBD1, given 5 matching bases. The CDR3 runs 13 amino acids, cysteine and phenylalanine included. Only the CDR3 part of the read is kept: 39 bases, read in frame from the first base. Between the V and J ends, shortened by 2 bases and 6 bases respectively, the junction contains 10 bases. CDR1 and CDR2 were assigned from the germline V gene (reference sequence) as LGHDT and YNNKEL.